This entry lists 7 T cell receptor beta chains sequenced from one sample in a study of blood T cells in healthy people across ages. The use of a sample-barcoded 5' primer and a J-beta primer mix characterized a second PCR of about 6 to 11 cycles. TCRdb redid the calling of the 5' RACE reads with MiXCR, one entry per CDR3 protein. The sample comprises hundreds of thousands of distinct CDR3 sequences, under 25% of which are singletons, and about 3.6% rests with the top ten. Sequenced material: blood. The source of these receptors is a man in his 70s in good health.

The chain links TRBV28 to TRBJ2-5; tentatively, D is TRBD2 (5 bases). This CDR3 is 11 amino acids long. Germline CDR1 MDHEN, CDR2 SYDVKM. V lost 5 bases to trimming and J lost 11 bases, with 12 bases between them. CDR3: CASSIPGEQYF. The CDR3 region has the DNA TGTGCCAGCAGTATTCCTGGGGAGCAGTACTTC.

Details on this clonotype: This may stem from a read error, because a much larger clone lies one nucleotide away. The CDR3 end shows no conserved phenylalanine or tryptophan, and so a read error is likely. The limits of the CDR3 on the DNA are not certain, so only TCRdb's listed CDR3 is given. This rearrangement joins TRBV21-1 to TRBJ2-5. TRBV21-1 is deemed a pseudogene. With termini counted, the CDR3 has 14 amino acids. The CDR3 is CASTFRTTYNEQFL.

The rearrangement joins TRBV6-6 to TRBJ2-7; 9 bases fit TRBD1. The germline V gene has CDR1 MNHNY and CDR2 SVGAGI (reference sequence). This CDR3 region has 15 residues. V trimming: 5 bases; J trimming: 2 bases; junction bases outside the gene matches: 7. For the CDR3, the DNA is TGTGCCAGCAGTAACGGACAGGGGCAAACCTACGAGCAGTACTTC. This encodes CASSNGQGQTYEQYF.

This rearrangement joins TRBV23-1 to TRBJ2-5; 14 positions agree with TRBD2. The DNA end favors TRBJ2-1, so the J call may be wrong. TRBV23-1 is treated as an ORF (open reading frame) with a function not yet certain. The CDR3 covers 18 residues. The CDR3 spells CASREGLAGVGYYNEQFF. The CDR3 DNA follows: TGCGCCAGCAGAGAGGGACTAGCGGGAGTGGGGTACTACAATGAGCAGTTCTTC.

V and J are TRBV20-1 and TRBJ1-1; the D gene is possibly TRBD1 (5 bases). Germline V CDR1 and CDR2: DFQATT, SNEGSKA (reference sequence). The CDR3 has 11 residues. CDR3 amino acids: CRGAGGTEAFF. The CDR3 DNA reads as TGCAGAGGGGCGGGGGGAACTGAAGCTTTCTTT.

The rearrangement uses TRBV4-1 and TRBJ2-2, with D tentatively TRBD2 (5 bases). Trimming pared 4 bases from V and 1 base from J, leaving 10 bases between. CDR1 MGHRA and CDR2 YSYEKL come from the germline V gene. The CDR3 has 15 amino acids. CDR3 bases: TGCGCCAGCAGCCCCGGGAATGGGAACACCGGGGAGCTGTTTTTT. Its translation is CASSPGNGNTGELFF.

A note on this clonotype: A junction boundary mismatches the germline segment, possibly from a read error. The chain employs TRBV13 and TRBJ2-5; D remains ambiguous. The CDR3 is made up of 13 amino acids. The germline CDR1 and CDR2 sequences are PRHDT and FYEKMQ (reference sequence). CDR3 protein: CASNLPGKETQYF. CDR3 nucleotide sequence: TGTGCCAGCAACTTACCCGGTAAAGAGACCCAGTACTTC. Combining the CDR3 with reference TRBV13 and TRBJ2-5 gives the whole variable domain AAGVIQSPRHLIKEKRETATLKCYPIPRHDTVYWYQQGPGQDPQFLISFYEKMQSDKGSIPDRFSAQQFSDYHSELNMSSLELGDSALYFCASNLPGKETQYFGPGTRLLVL.